This T cell receptor (beta chain) came from a study of prognosis after radiotherapy for stage I lung cancer. Template was genomic DNA; TCR beta CDR3 amplified in two multiplex PCR rounds. Gene-specific TRBV and TRBJ primers were used in PCR round one. TCRdb fed the multiplex PCR reads into MiXCR, producing one record per CDR3 protein. Among 25,000 to 30,000 distinct CDR3 sequences listed, approximately 38% were seen once. CDR3 length: 14 residues. The V and J ends lost 8 bases and 3 bases, in that order; junction bases with no gene match: 5. Germline V gene data show CDR1 as SQVTM and CDR2 as ANQGSEA. Among the patients, all were node-negative on CT and PET/CT, and none had received prior chemotherapy or radiotherapy or had other malignancies. The blood draw at each of two time points yielded six milliliters of peripheral blood. This clonotype has a count of ten or more.

The sequence came from a donor at least 50 years old with non-small cell lung cancer. The material sequenced was PBMCs, taken before or after stereotactic body radiation therapy (not recorded which). The rearrangement links TRBV29-1 to TRBJ2-3; 13 nucleotides agree with TRBD2. The CDR3 here is CSTGTSGATDTQYF. CDR3 DNA: TGCAGCACCGGGACTAGCGGGGCGACAGATACGCAGTATTTT.